This T cell receptor beta chain is from a study of OX40 agonist ivuxolimab in advanced cancers. Study results and limitations: At 0.1 to 3.0 mg/kg, clonal expansion of CD4+ and CD8+ blood T cells had occurred by week 6. Averaging showed that CD8+ T cells had more expanded clones than CD4+ did. A proportion of nonresponders additionally exhibited low normalized T-cell clonal expansion.

Turning to this clone: What it binds is unknown.

V dropped 5 bases and J dropped 3 bases, with 11 bases sitting between them. CDR1 and CDR2 (germline): LNHDA, SQIVND (reference sequence). This CDR3 is 14 amino acids long. Using immunoSEQ multiplex PCR, the repertoire was profiled, and TCRdb retains in-frame clones only, with some absent. The sample has fewer than 30,000 clones; 83% are singletons. The V and J genes are TRBV19 and TRBJ1-5; a weak D match, TRBD1 (6 bases). This sample comprised CD4+ or CD8+ T cells sorted from blood, obtained in a trial of the OX40 agonist ivuxolimab. The TCR sequence derives from an adult with an advanced solid tumor such as melanoma, head and neck, liver or kidney cancer. The CDR3 DNA follows: TGTGCCAGTAGTCCGGGGACATACAATCAGCCCCAGCATTTT. This translates into CASSPGTYNQPQHF.